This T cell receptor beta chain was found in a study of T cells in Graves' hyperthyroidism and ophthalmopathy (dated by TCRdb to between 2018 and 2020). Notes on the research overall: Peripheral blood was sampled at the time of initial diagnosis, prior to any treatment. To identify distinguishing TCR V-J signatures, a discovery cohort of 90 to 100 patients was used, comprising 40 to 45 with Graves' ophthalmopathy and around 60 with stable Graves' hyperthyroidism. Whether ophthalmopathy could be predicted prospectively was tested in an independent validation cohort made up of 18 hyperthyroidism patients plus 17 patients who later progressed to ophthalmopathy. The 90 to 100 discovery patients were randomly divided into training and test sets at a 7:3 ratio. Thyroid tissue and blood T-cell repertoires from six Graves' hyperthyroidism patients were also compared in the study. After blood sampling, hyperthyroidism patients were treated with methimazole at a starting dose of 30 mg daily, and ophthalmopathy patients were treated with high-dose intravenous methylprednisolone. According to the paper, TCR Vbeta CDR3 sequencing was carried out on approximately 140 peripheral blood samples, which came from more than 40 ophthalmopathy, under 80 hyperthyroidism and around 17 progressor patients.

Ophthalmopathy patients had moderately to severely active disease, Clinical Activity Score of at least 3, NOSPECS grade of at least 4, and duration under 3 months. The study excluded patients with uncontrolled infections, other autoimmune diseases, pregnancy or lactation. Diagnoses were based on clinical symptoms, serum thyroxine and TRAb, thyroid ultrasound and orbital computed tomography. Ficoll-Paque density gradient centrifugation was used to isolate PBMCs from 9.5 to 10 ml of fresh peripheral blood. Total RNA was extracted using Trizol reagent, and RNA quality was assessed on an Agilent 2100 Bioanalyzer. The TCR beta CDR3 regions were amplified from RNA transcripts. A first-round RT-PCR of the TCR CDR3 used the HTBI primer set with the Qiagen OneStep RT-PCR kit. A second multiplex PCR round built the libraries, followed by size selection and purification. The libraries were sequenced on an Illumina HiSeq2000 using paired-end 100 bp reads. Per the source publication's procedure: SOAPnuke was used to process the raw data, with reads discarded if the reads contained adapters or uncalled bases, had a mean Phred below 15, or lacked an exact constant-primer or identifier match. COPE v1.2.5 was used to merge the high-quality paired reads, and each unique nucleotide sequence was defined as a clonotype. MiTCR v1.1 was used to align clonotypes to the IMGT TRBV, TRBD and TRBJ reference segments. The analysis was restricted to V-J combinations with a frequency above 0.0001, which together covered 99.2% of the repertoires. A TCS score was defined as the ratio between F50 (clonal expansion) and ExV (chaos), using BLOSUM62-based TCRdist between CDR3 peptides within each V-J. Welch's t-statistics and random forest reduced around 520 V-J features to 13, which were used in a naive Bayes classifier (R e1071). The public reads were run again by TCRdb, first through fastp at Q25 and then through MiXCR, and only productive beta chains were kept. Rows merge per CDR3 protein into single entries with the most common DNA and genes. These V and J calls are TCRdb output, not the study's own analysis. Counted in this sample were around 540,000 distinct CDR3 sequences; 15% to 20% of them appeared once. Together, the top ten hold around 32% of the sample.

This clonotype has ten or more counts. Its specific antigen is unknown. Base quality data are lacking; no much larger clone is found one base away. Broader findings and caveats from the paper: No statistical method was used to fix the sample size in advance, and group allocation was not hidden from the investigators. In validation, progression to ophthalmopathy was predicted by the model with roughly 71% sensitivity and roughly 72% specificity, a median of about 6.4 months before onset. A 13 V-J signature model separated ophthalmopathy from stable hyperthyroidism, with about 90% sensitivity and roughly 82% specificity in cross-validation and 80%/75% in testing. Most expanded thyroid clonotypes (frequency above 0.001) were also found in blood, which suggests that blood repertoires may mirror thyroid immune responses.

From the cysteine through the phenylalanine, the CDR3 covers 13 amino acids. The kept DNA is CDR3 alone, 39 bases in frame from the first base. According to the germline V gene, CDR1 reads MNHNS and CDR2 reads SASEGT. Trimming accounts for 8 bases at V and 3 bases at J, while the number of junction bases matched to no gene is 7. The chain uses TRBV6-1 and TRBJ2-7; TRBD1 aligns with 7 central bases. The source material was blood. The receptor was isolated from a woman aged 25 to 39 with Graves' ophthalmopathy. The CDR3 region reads CASARGTVYEQYF. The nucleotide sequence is TGTGCCAGCGCAAGGGGGACAGTCTACGAGCAGTACTTC.